This T cell receptor beta chain was captured by sequencing in a study of T cells after yellow fever vaccination. Study overall: Low-cell-number fractions were prepared with SMART-Seq v4 Ultra Low Input.

General study results and limits: Post-booster repertoires again held most primary-vaccination clones (around 95% CD4, roughly 88% CD8). Contaminants from the bulk population, in the form of abundant clonotypes, could be found in FACS-sorted repertoires.

The table lists this clonotype with a count of one. The antigen is unknown. This CDR3 is 18 amino acids long. With 4 bases removed from V and 1 base from J, the gap between germline ends came to 17 bases. UMIs and a universal primer site were added when TCR cDNA was made by 5'RACE template switching. One entry per CDR3 protein results from TCRdb running MiXCR on the 5' RACE reads. The sample contains some 300,000 distinct CDR3 sequences, 8% to 9.5% of which appear only once. The receptor comes from a man younger than 35 who received the YFV17D yellow fever vaccine. The sequences come from PBMCs, collected more than 40 days after the first yellow fever vaccination. The V gene is TRBV12-3 or TRBV12-4, the J gene TRBJ2-6, with D maybe TRBD2 (6 bases). The CDR3 loop reads CASSSEGLTASGANVLTF. The CDR3 nucleotides are TGTGCCAGCAGTTCCGAGGGACTGACTGCTTCTGGGGCCAACGTCCTGACTTTC.